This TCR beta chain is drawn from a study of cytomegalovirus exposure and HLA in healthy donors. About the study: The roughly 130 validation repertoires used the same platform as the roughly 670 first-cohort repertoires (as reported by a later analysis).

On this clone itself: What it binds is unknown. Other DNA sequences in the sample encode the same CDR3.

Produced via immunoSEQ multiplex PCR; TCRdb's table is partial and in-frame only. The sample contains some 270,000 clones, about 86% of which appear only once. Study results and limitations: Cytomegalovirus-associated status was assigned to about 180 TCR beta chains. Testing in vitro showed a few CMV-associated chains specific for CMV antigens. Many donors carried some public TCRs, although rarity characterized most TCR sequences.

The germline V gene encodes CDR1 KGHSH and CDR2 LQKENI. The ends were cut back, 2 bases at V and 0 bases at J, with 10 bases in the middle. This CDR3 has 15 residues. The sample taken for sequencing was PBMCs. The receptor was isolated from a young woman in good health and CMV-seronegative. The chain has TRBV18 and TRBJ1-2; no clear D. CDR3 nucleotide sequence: TGTGCCAGCTCACCAAGGCAGGAAGCTAACTATGGCTACACCTTC. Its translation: CASSPRQEANYGYTF. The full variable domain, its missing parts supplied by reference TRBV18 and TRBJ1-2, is NAGVMQNPRHLVRRRGQEARLRCSPMKGHSHVYWYRQLPEEGLKFMVYLQKENIIDESGMPKERFSAEFPKEGPSILRIQQVVRGDSAAYFCASSPRQEANYGYTFGSGTRLTVV.